The 15 T cell receptor beta chains below were found in one sample sequenced in a study of OX40 agonist ivuxolimab in advanced cancers. Only in-frame clones appear in the TCRdb table, and some are missing; sequencing was by immunoSEQ multiplex PCR. The data show just over 40,000 clones, approximately 87% seen once. The starting material was CD4+ or CD8+ T cells sorted from blood, obtained in a trial of the OX40 agonist ivuxolimab. The receptors were sampled from an adult with an advanced solid tumor such as melanoma, head and neck, liver or kidney cancer.

The chain uses TRBV18 and TRBJ2-7; 7 bases line up with TRBD2. The CDR3 extends over 13 amino acids. The ends lost 6 bases at V and 7 bases at J; junction bases unmatched: 9. Germline loops: CDR1 KGHSH, CDR2 LQKENI. CDR3: CASSMGGSPEQYF. The CDR3 coding sequence is TGTGCCAGCTCGATGGGCGGGAGCCCAGAGCAGTACTTC.

The rearrangement uses TRBV25-1 and TRBJ2-7, with 10 bases that match TRBD1. The germline V gene encodes CDR1 MGHDK and CDR2 SYGVNS. The CDR3 has 13 residues. The J segment lost 6 bases and the V segment lost 7 bases, leaving 6 bases of the junction unmatched. The CDR3 loop is CASNGDRGFEQYF. The CDR3 DNA is TGTGCCAGCAACGGGGACAGGGGCTTCGAGCAGTACTTC.

As regards this clone: Compared with germline, one end of the junction differs, possibly owing to a read error. In the same sample, other DNA sequences code for this CDR3. The DNA of the CDR3 is TGCGCCTGGAGCCGGGACAGGGGTATCTACGAGCAGTACTTC. It is translated as CAWSRDRGIYEQYF. J is TRBJ2-7 and V is TRBV30; 10 nucleotides match TRBD1. Looked up from germline, CDR1 is GTSNPN and CDR2 is SVGIG (reference sequence). The CDR3 length is 14 residues.

The chain has TRBV5-1 and TRBJ2-2; D assignment may be TRBD1 or TRBD2 (7 bases each). The length of the CDR3 is 17 residues. The V end was cut by 4 bases, the J end by 6 bases, with 22 bases between. Germline CDR1 and CDR2: SGHRS and YFSETQ. The CDR3 DNA reads as TGCGCCAGCAGCCCTACCAGGCGCGCAGGGGGGGCCGGGGAGCTGTTTTTT. As protein: CASSPTRRAGGAGELFF.

The chain's CDR3 is CASSLAGTGVSPLHF. The CDR3 coding sequence is TGTGCCAGCAGCTTAGCCGGGACAGGGGTTTCACCCCTCCACTTT. The chain uses TRBV7-2 and TRBJ1-6; 10 nucleotides match TRBD1. V lost 0 bases to trimming and J lost 9 bases; unmatched junction nucleotides: 2. The CDR3 loop spans 15 amino acids. The germline V gene has CDR1 SGHTA and CDR2 FQGNSA.

In this sample, this clone turned up once. The chain is built from TRBV18 and TRBJ2-1; 7 bases map to TRBD2. This CDR3 is 13 amino acids long. The germline V gene has CDR1 KGHSH and CDR2 LQKENI. V shed 4 bases and J 6 bases; nucleotides not matched to a gene: 3. Here the CDR3 DNA reads TGTGCCAGCTCACAGACGGGAGGCAATGAGCAGTTCTTC. Translating it yields CASSQTGGNEQFF.

As DNA, the CDR3 is TGTGCCAGCAGTGCCGACAGGGGAACCGGGGAGCTGTTTTTT. Encoded protein: CASSADRGTGELFF. The chain is built from TRBV27 and TRBJ2-2; 8 bases map to TRBD1. Germline-derived CDR1 and CDR2 are MNHEY and SMNVEV (reference sequence). V lost 5 bases to trimming and J lost 5 bases; unmatched junction nucleotides: 4. The CDR3 is 14 residues long.

This sequence joins TRBV5-6 and TRBJ2-2; D is possibly TRBD2 (6 bases). Trimming shortened V by 4 bases and J by 0 bases, and 16 bases separated the two germline ends. The germline V gene has CDR1 SGHDT and CDR2 YYEEEE. CDR3 length: 17 residues. CDR3 bases: TGTGCCAGCAGCACCAAATATAGCGGAACGAACACCGGGGAGCTGTTTTTT. This sequence encodes CASSTKYSGTNTGELFF.

The chain couples TRBV28 to TRBJ2-5; weak D call: TRBD2 (7 bases). This CDR3 has 13 amino acids. Per germline, CDR1 MDHEN and CDR2 SYDVKM. Trimming removed 7 bases from V and 8 bases from J, with 17 bases in between. The CDR3 protein is CASKGGGRNTQYF. CDR3 bases: TGTGCCAGCAAAGGGGGGGGCCGTAATACCCAGTACTTC.

The chain uses TRBV7-3 and TRBJ2-1; TRBD1 or TRBD2 may be the D gene (5 bases each). The CDR3 covers 15 residues. V was cut by 2 bases and J by 3 bases, with 11 bases left in between. Per germline, CDR1 SGHTA and CDR2 FQGTGA. The CDR3 here is CASSLRGRHYNEQFF. CDR3 DNA sequence: TGTGCCAGCAGCTTACGGGGACGCCACTACAATGAGCAGTTCTTC.

This chain joins TRBV10-3 and TRBJ2-1; tentative D call: TRBD1 (5 bases). The CDR3 spans 17 residues. Trimming removed 7 bases from V and 0 bases from J, with 19 bases in between. The germline V gene has CDR1 ENHRY and CDR2 SYGVKD. The CDR3 loop reads CAITPGGALSSYNEQFF. The CDR3 region has the DNA TGTGCCATCACCCCCGGTGGGGCGCTTAGCTCCTACAATGAGCAGTTCTTC.

This chain connects TRBV11-2 to TRBJ2-3, with TRBD2 as a possible D gene (7 bases). Germline V CDR1 and CDR2: SGHAT, FQNNGV. Between the trimmed V and J ends, which lost 1 base and 1 base, there was a span of 9 bases. CDR3 length equals 15 residues. CDR3 in amino acids: CASSLGGGGTDTQYF. In nucleotides, the CDR3 is TGTGCCAGCAGCTTAGGCGGGGGCGGCACAGATACGCAGTATTTT.

The chain has TRBV19 and TRBJ1-1; D remains unclear. The CDR3 loop spans 13 amino acids. Germline V CDR1 and CDR2: LNHDA, SQIVND (reference sequence). Trimming shortened V by 4 bases and J by 2 bases, and 8 bases separated the two germline ends. CDR3 DNA sequence: TGTGCCAGTAGTAACTCAGTAAACACTGAAGCTTTCTTT. The encoded protein is CASSNSVNTEAFF.

J is TRBJ2-1 and V is TRBV4-1; 15 bases line up with TRBD2. CDR1 is MGHRA, CDR2 YSYEKL, per germline. Trimming cost V 5 bases and J 6 bases; bases outside gene matches: 8. The CDR3 is 17 residues long. CDR3 sequence reads: CASSWGLAGGLSNEQFF. The CDR3, as DNA: TGCGCCAGCAGCTGGGGACTAGCGGGAGGTCTTAGCAATGAGCAGTTCTTC.

The chain is built from TRBV7-2 and TRBJ1-1, with D perhaps matching TRBD1 (5 bases). CDR1 SGHTA and CDR2 FQGNSA come from the germline V gene. The V end was cut by 6 bases, the J end by 1 base, with 9 bases between. The CDR3 totals 13 residues. The CDR3 reads CASRSQGNTEAFF. In DNA form, the CDR3 reads TGTGCCAGCAGGTCCCAGGGGAACACTGAAGCTTTCTTT.